This paragraph reports one T cell receptor (beta chain). TCRdb's table, derived via immunoSEQ multiplex PCR, lists solely in-frame clones and lacks some. Of about 130,000 clones listed, approximately 80% were seen once; the top ten hold approximately 12%. The CDR3 is made up of 13 amino acids. Germline V gene sequence: CDR1 LGHNT, CDR2 FRNRAP. V lost 7 bases, J lost 7 bases, and 4 bases stayed unmatched. The sample belongs to a study of blood T cell repertoires in COVID-19. Across the whole study: Nucleic acid was either cDNA or gDNA, and it came from T cells, B-cell-depleted T cells, or PBMCs.

Sequenced material: peripheral blood. The sequence derives from a man in his 60s with acute or convalescent COVID-19. The J gene is TRBJ1-5, the V gene TRBV12-5; TRBD1 matches 10 bases. CDR3 protein: CASAWDRGQPQHF. DNA for the CDR3: TGTGCTAGTGCTTGGGACAGGGGACAGCCCCAGCATTTT.